This T cell receptor beta chain was sequenced during a study of blood T cells in healthy people across ages. This clonotype was seen only a few times. The antigen remains unidentified. Together with a sample-barcoded 5' primer, a J-beta primer mix was included in a second PCR lasting about 7 to 11 cycles. One entry per CDR3 protein results from TCRdb running MiXCR on the 5' RACE reads. The sample carries about 320,000 distinct CDR3 sequences, roughly 26% recorded once. This CDR3 has 16 residues. From germline, CDR1 is SGHVS and CDR2 FQNEAQ. Trimming pared 4 bases from V and 4 bases from J, leaving 17 bases between. The study's findings and limits: Compared with aged donors, long-lived donors showed fewer expanded clones, suggesting selection.

The clonotype was recovered from a woman in her seventies in good health. The V and J genes are TRBV7-8 and TRBJ1-3, with D perhaps matching TRBD1 (5 bases). Source material: blood. The CDR3 DNA reads TGTGCCAGCAGCTGGAGGGGAGAGCTAAAAGGAAACACCATATATTTT. It is translated as CASSWRGELKGNTIYF. The whole variable domain, filled in from reference TRBV7-8 and TRBJ1-3, reads GAGVSQSPRYKVAKRGQDVALRCDPISGHVSLFWYQQALGQGPEFLTYFQNEAQLDKSGLPSDRFFAERPEGSVSTLKIQRTQQEDSAVYLCASSWRGELKGNTIYFGEGSWLTVV.